The 13 T cell receptor beta chains below all came from one sample that was sequenced in a study of blood T cell repertoires in COVID-19 (dated by TCRdb to about 2020). Library preparation employed the immunoSEQ multiplex PCR assay. Not all clones reach the TCRdb copy of this immuneACCESS table, which keeps in-frame sequences only. Checked studies attribute under half of the gap to unresolved V genes and leave the rest unexplained. The sample profile shows 200,000 to 250,000 clones; approximately 78% of them were found once. The ten most abundant clones make up approximately 8.4% of the sample. The sequencing sample was made of peripheral blood. The receptors come from a woman older than 75 with COVID-19, enrolled during active disease.

CDR3 sequence reads: CASSLSPVREYNEQFF. CDR3 DNA sequence: TGCGCCAGCAGCCTTTCCCCCGTAAGGGAGTACAATGAGCAGTTCTTC. V is TRBV5-1 and J is TRBJ2-1; perhaps TRBD2 as D (5 bases). This CDR3 is 16 amino acids long. In germline, CDR1 is SGHRS, CDR2 YFSETQ. V shed 4 bases and J shed 4 bases, with 18 bases lying between them.

This sequence joins TRBV12-3 or TRBV12-4 and TRBJ1-5; D call uncertain. The V end lost 3 bases, the J end lost 7 bases, and 10 bases lay between the germline ends. This CDR3 contains 13 residues. This chain's CDR3 is CASSFEAYQPQHF. CDR3 coding DNA: TGTGCCAGCAGTTTTGAGGCTTACCAGCCCCAGCATTTT.

V and J are TRBV5-1 and TRBJ2-7; no clear D. The CDR3 is 13 amino acids. With 5 bases removed from V and 0 bases from J, the gap between germline ends came to 9 bases. Germline V gives CDR1 SGHRS, CDR2 YFSETQ. This chain's CDR3 is CASRPPSSYEQYF. DNA of the CDR3: TGCGCCAGCAGGCCACCGAGCTCCTACGAGCAGTACTTC.

The chain couples TRBV6-5 to TRBJ1-1, with D unresolved. Per the germline V gene, CDR1 is MNHEY and CDR2 is SVGAGI. This CDR3 has 12 residues. The V end lost 6 bases, the J end lost 0 bases, and 5 bases lay between the germline ends. The CDR3 nucleotides read TGTGCCAGCAGGGGCATGAACACTGAAGCTTTCTTT. Its translation: CASRGMNTEAFF.

This chain joins TRBV2 and TRBJ1-2, with TRBD1 as a possible D gene (6 bases). Germline CDR1 reads SNHLY; CDR2 reads FYNNEI. This CDR3 is built from 16 residues. Trimming took 0 bases from V and 7 from J, leaving 18 bases between them. CDR3 amino acids: CASSEALGGGAGGYTF. The CDR3 DNA follows: TGTGCCAGCAGTGAAGCGCTGGGCGGGGGGGCTGGTGGCTACACCTTC.

The chain couples TRBV5-5 to TRBJ2-2, with 14 bases aligning to TRBD2. Germline values: CDR1 SGHKS, CDR2 YYEKEE (reference sequence). With V trimmed by 3 bases and J by 7 bases, 11 bases remained unmatched. CDR3 length: 18 amino acids. The CDR3 nucleotides read TGTGCCAGCAGCTCCCTCTCGACTAGCGGGAGGGCAGGCGGGGAGCTGTTTTTT. Protein sequence: CASSSLSTSGRAGGELFF.

This clone was recorded once. V gene TRBV7-3 combines with J gene TRBJ2-2, with TRBD1 matching over 7 bases. The CDR3 totals 16 residues. Germline V lookup: CDR1 SGHTA, CDR2 FQGTGA. J was trimmed by 0 bases and V by 4 bases; bases with no gene match: 5. The CDR3 DNA sequence: TGTGCCAGCAGCTGGACAGGTTCGGCGAACACCGGGGAGCTGTTTTTT. Amino acids: CASSWTGSANTGELFF.

J is TRBJ2-5 and V is TRBV7-9; tentative D call: TRBD1 (6 bases). Between the trimmed V and J ends, which lost 5 bases and 5 bases, there was a span of 18 bases. CDR1 SEHNR and CDR2 FQNEAQ come from the germline V gene (reference sequence). This CDR3 contains 15 residues. The CDR3 region is CASSLYRTAQETQYF. DNA of the CDR3: TGTGCCAGCAGCCTTTACCGGACAGCGCAGGAGACCCAGTACTTC.

This chain uses TRBV7-3 with TRBJ2-1; 9 bases are a match to TRBD2. Germline lookup yields CDR1 SGHTA and CDR2 FQGTGA. V lost 2 bases and J lost 10; bases outside the gene matches: 9. CDR3 length: 15 amino acids. The CDR3 here is CASSLQAGGLLEQFF. The CDR3 nucleotides are TGTGCCAGCAGCTTACAAGCGGGGGGCTTATTGGAGCAGTTCTTC. The whole variable domain, remainder taken from reference TRBV7-3 and TRBJ2-1, is GAGVSQTPSNKVTEKGKYVELRCDPISGHTALYWYRQSLGQGPEFLIYFQGTGAADDSGLPNDRFFAVRPEGSVSTLKIQRTERGDSAVYLCASSLQAGGLLEQFFGPGTRLTVL.

This sequence joins TRBV30 and TRBJ2-7, with D possibly being TRBD1 (6 bases). Germline assignment: CDR1 GTSNPN and CDR2 SVGIG (reference sequence). The CDR3 sequence is 14 residues long. V lost 4 bases and J lost 3, with 16 bases in between. CDR3 region: CAWTGQSHNYEQYF. The CDR3 nucleotides are TGTGCCTGGACTGGACAGTCCCACAACTACGAGCAGTACTTC.

V and J are TRBV5-1 and TRBJ1-1; 8 nucleotides match TRBD1. Germline CDR1 reads SGHRS; CDR2 reads YFSETQ. This CDR3 comprises 16 residues. Germline trimming cut 4 bases from V and 2 bases from J; bases unmatched to any gene: 10. In DNA, the CDR3 is TGCGCCAGCAGCCGAGGACAGGGTAGGCGAAACACTGAAGCTTTCTTT. Translation: CASSRGQGRRNTEAFF.

The chain joins TRBV7-8 to TRBJ1-1, with no clear D. From germline, CDR1 is SGHVS and CDR2 FQNEAQ. This CDR3 comprises 13 residues. V lost 1 base to trimming and J lost 10 bases, with 13 bases between them. CDR3 coding DNA: TGTGCCAGCAGCTTAGGTCAGTGGGCAGGAGCTTTCTTT. Its protein is CASSLGQWAGAFF.

The sample holds a few counts of this clone. The V call is TRBV7-3, the J call TRBJ2-1; TRBD2 is a possible D gene (5 bases). V was shortened by 6 bases and J by 7 bases, with 22 bases between the two germline ends. The CDR3 has 16 residues. Per the germline V gene, CDR1 is SGHTA and CDR2 is FQGTGA. The DNA for the CDR3 is TGTGCCAGCAGATTAGGAGGCCCAGGTCCGGTAAATGAGCAGTTCTTC. It specifies CASRLGGPGPVNEQFF.